The clone carrying this T cell receptor beta chain was seen only a few times. What it recognizes is unknown. This sample is drawn from a study of shared clonotypes between healthy human individuals. Findings and caveats of the study: Sharing of clonotypes among donors was expected to vary with sequencing depth.

TCRdb's copy holds only in-frame clones and misses some; the assay was immunoSEQ multiplex PCR. This table has about 700,000 clones, about 91% appearing once. As defined, naive CD8 cells were CD45RO-negative and positively selected for CCR7, with terminally differentiated effector memory CD45RA+ cells excluded. CDR1 is LNHDA, CDR2 SQIVND, per germline (reference sequence). V dropped 4 bases and J dropped 2 bases, with 12 bases sitting between them. The CDR3 covers 14 residues. Sequencing used naive CD8+ T cells sorted from blood. The rearrangement joins TRBV19 to TRBJ2-7; no firm D call. The sequence came from a man aged 25-45 years in good health. The CDR3, as DNA: TGTGCCAGTAGTAAGGTCCCGAGCACCTACGAGCAGTACTTC. Translation gives CASSKVPSTYEQYF.